The 2 T cell receptor beta chains below come from one sample, sequenced in a study of molecular identifiers for immune sequencing clone quantification. TCRdb re-derived calls from the PCR reads in MiXCR, one entry per CDR3 protein. The sample has 400,000 to 600,000 distinct CDR3 sequences; 20% to 25% are singletons. Sequenced input: naive CD8+ T cells from blood, with Jurkat cell RNA spiked in. Subset indicated: FACS-sorted CD8+CD4-CCR7+CD45RA+ naive T cells. Receptors originate from a human donor in good health. Some libraries in this study had Jurkat cell RNA spiked in.

The chain carries TRBV4-3 and TRBJ2-3; 8 nucleotides align to TRBD2. With 3 bases clipped from V and 0 bases from J, the junction kept 5 bases outside the gene matches. This CDR3 has 16 residues. Germline CDR1 is LGHNA and CDR2 is YSLEER. The CDR3 sequence is CASSQNSGASTDTQYF. In nucleotides, the CDR3 is TGCGCCAGCAGCCAGAATAGCGGGGCCAGCACAGATACGCAGTATTTT.

As regards this clonotype: This may be a read error: a much more frequent sequence differs by one nucleotide. The chain couples TRBV12-3 or TRBV12-4 to TRBJ1-2; D remains unclear. Trimming shortened V by 6 bases and J by 7 bases, and 12 bases separated the two germline ends. The CDR3 extends over 12 amino acids. CDR3 nucleotides: TGTGCCAGCAGCTCTTCCCCCTCTGGCTACACCTTC. This sequence encodes CASSSSPSGYTF.